Below are 17 T cell receptor beta chains sequenced from a single sample in a study of prognosis after radiotherapy for stage I lung cancer. Two-round multiplex PCR, the amplification method, yielded TCR beta CDR3 from genomic DNA. Gene-specific primers for each TRBV and TRBJ gene drove first-round PCR. TCRdb re-analysed the multiplex PCR reads in MiXCR, keeping a single row per CDR3 protein. The data show 13,000 to 15,000 distinct CDR3 sequences, around 35% seen once. The specimen comprised PBMCs, sampled before or after stereotactic body radiation therapy (not recorded which). These receptors all come from a donor aged 50 or older with non-small cell lung cancer.

This clonotype is deemed medium-sized. The J gene is TRBJ1-6, the V gene TRBV19, with D uncertain. CDR1 and CDR2 from the germline V gene are LNHDA and SQIVND (reference sequence). The CDR3 contains 16 residues. With 3 bases removed from V and 0 bases from J, the gap between germline ends came to 9 bases. The chain's CDR3 is CASSIGQSSYNSPLHF. Here the CDR3 DNA reads TGTGCCAGTAGTATTGGCCAGAGCTCCTATAATTCACCCCTCCACTTT.

At least ten counts were recorded for this clonotype. This chain joins TRBV7-9 and TRBJ2-3, with 14 nucleotides matching TRBD2. Germline V lookup: CDR1 SEHNR, CDR2 FQNEAQ (reference sequence). V lost 5 bases, J lost 9 bases, and 7 bases stayed unmatched. There are 15 residues in the CDR3. CDR3 in amino acids: CASSRTSGGIPTQYF. The CDR3 DNA is TGTGCCAGCAGCCGGACTAGCGGGGGGATCCCGACGCAGTATTTT.

This clonotype was detected many times. The gene calls are TRBV7-9 and TRBJ2-2; D remains unclear. From germline, CDR1 is SEHNR and CDR2 FQNEAQ (reference sequence). The CDR3 length is 11 residues. V was pared by 8 bases and J by 9 bases, with 10 bases between. This CDR3 is CASSIGRELFF. CDR3 DNA sequence: TGTGCCAGCTCAATTGGGCGGGAGCTGTTTTTT.

In its sample, this clonotype was seen many times. V gene TRBV5-1 combines with J gene TRBJ1-1; D gene uncertain. This CDR3 has 15 residues. V gave up 4 bases and J gave up 3 bases, with 16 bases separating them. Germline CDR1 and CDR2: SGHRS and YFSETQ. CDR3 amino acids: CASSVSGPTYTEAFF. The CDR3 DNA reads as TGCGCCAGCAGCGTCAGTGGCCCAACGTACACTGAAGCTTTCTTT.

This clonotype was detected a few times. This sequence may be a read error, since a much larger clone differs from it by one base. The rearrangement links TRBV11-2 to TRBJ1-1; 10 positions agree with TRBD1. This CDR3 contains 17 residues. Germline trimming cut 4 bases from V and 1 base from J; bases unmatched to any gene: 9. Germline CDR1 and CDR2: SGHAT and FQNNGV. CDR3 in amino acids: CASSSRQGARPNTEAFF. The CDR3, as DNA: TGTGCCAGCAGCTCACGACAGGGGGCTAGACCGAACACTGAAGCTTTCTTT. The full variable domain, with the rest looked up from reference TRBV11-2 and TRBJ1-1, is EAGVAQSPRYKIIEKRQSVAFWCNPISGHATLYWYQQILGQGPKLLIQFQNNGVVDDSQLPKDRFSAERLKGVDSTLKIQPAKLEDSAVYLCASSSRQGARPNTEAFFGQGTRLTVV.

This clonotype has at least ten counts. The chain combines TRBV30 with TRBJ2-1; TRBD2 agrees at 13 bases. The length of the CDR3 is 16 residues. V dropped 6 bases and J dropped 3; count of bases not matched to a gene: 8. Germline V CDR1 and CDR2: GTSNPN, SVGIG (reference sequence). This CDR3 reads CACNSGTSGNYNEQFF. In nucleotides, the CDR3 is TGTGCCTGCAACTCCGGGACTAGCGGGAACTACAATGAGCAGTTCTTC.

This clonotype was detected many times. The gene calls are TRBV7-9 and TRBJ2-7, with 8 bases lining up with TRBD2. The V segment lost 5 bases and the J segment 0 bases; nucleotides outside the gene matches: 9. The CDR3 totals 16 residues. In germline, CDR1 is SEHNR, CDR2 FQNEAQ (reference sequence). In DNA form, the CDR3 reads TGTGCCAGCAGCCTTAATAGCGGGATGAGCTCCTACGAGCAGTACTTC. This codes for CASSLNSGMSSYEQYF.

This chain links TRBV5-1 with TRBJ1-2; tentatively, D is TRBD1 (5 bases). V lost 5 bases and J lost 7, with 27 bases in between. The CDR3 totals 17 residues. Germline V CDR1 and CDR2: SGHRS, YFSETQ. The CDR3 loop reads CASSSVSSGSGASGYTF. The CDR3 DNA reads as TGCGCCAGCAGTTCCGTATCCTCGGGCAGTGGGGCGAGTGGCTACACCTTC.

This clonotype was seen at least ten times. The chain couples TRBV3-1 to TRBJ2-2; no clear D. The CDR3 has 14 amino acids. V gave up 0 bases and J gave up 3 bases, with 5 bases separating them. Looked up from germline, CDR1 is LGHDT and CDR2 is YNNKEL (reference sequence). In nucleotides, the CDR3 is TGTGCCAGCAGCCAAGAGACGGACACCGGGGAGCTGTTTTTT. This encodes CASSQETDTGELFF.

This clonotype came up many times. The chain employs TRBV3-1 and TRBJ2-1, with 10 bases identical to TRBD2. Trimming cost V 4 bases and J 7 bases; bases outside gene matches: 7. The CDR3 loop spans 15 amino acids. Germline values: CDR1 LGHDT, CDR2 YNNKEL (reference sequence). In DNA, the CDR3 is TGTGCCAGCAGCCGTCTAGCGGGGGAGAATAATGAGCAGTTCTTC. Amino acid sequence: CASSRLAGENNEQFF.

Points on this clonotype: Sequence at one end of the junction differs from germline and may be a read error. The chain combines TRBV6-9 with TRBJ2-7; D remains ambiguous. The V gene's germline CDR1 is MNHGY and CDR2 SVAAGI. The CDR3 consists of 13 residues. CDR3 nucleotide sequence: TGTGTCAGCAGTCAAGTTAGTGGTTACGAGCAGTACTTC. Amino acid sequence: CVSSQVSGYEQYF.

This clonotype has at least ten counts. The chain carries TRBV19 and TRBJ2-7; TRBD1 matches 8 bases. With V trimmed by 1 base and J by 12 bases, 14 bases remained unmatched. Germline-derived CDR1 and CDR2 are LNHDA and SQIVND (reference sequence). The CDR3 spans 15 residues. This CDR3 is CASSIAARTGFGRYF. Here the CDR3 DNA reads TGTGCCAGTAGTATAGCGGCCCGGACAGGGTTCGGGCGGTACTTC.

For this clonotype: A much larger clone lies one base from this, so it may be a read error. The gene calls are TRBV27 and TRBJ2-3, with D hard to call. CDR3 length equals 13 residues. The germline V gene encodes CDR1 MNHEY and CDR2 SMNVEV (reference sequence). CDR3 sequence reads: CAISFLGPDTQYF. The CDR3, as DNA: TGTGCCATCAGTTTTTTAGGACCCGATACGCAGTATTTT.

This chain uses TRBV28 with TRBJ1-2; 10 nucleotides agree with TRBD1. V was clipped by 5 bases and J by 4 bases; unmatched bases: 7. Germline V gene sequence: CDR1 MDHEN, CDR2 SYDVKM. The CDR3 spans 15 residues. The CDR3 coding sequence is TGTGCCAGCAGTCCCGCGGGACAGGGGATCTATGGCTACACCTTC. Amino acid sequence: CASSPAGQGIYGYTF.

The sample holds many counts of this clonotype. The chain's CDR3 is CASSSPDRTYEQYF. The CDR3 DNA reads TGTGCCAGCAGTTCCCCTGATCGGACCTACGAGCAGTACTTC. This rearrangement joins TRBV2 to TRBJ2-7; D is unclear. The V and J ends lost 5 bases and 2 bases respectively, with 13 bases between them. Germline CDR1 SNHLY, CDR2 FYNNEI. The CDR3 loop spans 14 amino acids.

The rearrangement links TRBV6-2 or TRBV6-3 to TRBJ1-2, with D unclear. Deletions cut 2 bases from V and 6 bases from J, with 4 bases between. Germline V gene sequence: CDR1 MNHEY, CDR2 SVGEGT. CDR3 length: 11 amino acids. The CDR3 DNA reads TGTGCCAGCAGTTACACGCATGGCTACACCTTC. This codes for CASSYTHGYTF.

The chain carries TRBV9 and TRBJ2-2; tentatively, D is TRBD1 (5 bases). The CDR3 covers 15 residues. V lost 0 bases to trimming and J lost 4 bases, with 10 bases between them. CDR1 SGDLS and CDR2 YYNGEE come from the germline V gene. CDR3 in amino acids: CASSVEGIGTGELFF. The DNA of the CDR3 is TGTGCCAGCAGCGTAGAGGGGATAGGCACCGGGGAGCTGTTTTTT.